This T cell receptor (beta chain) was sequenced during a study of T cell responses to AZD1222 COVID-19 vaccine. Study-wide results and limits: Clonal diversity may have been underestimated, and the donors were mostly white British, with more females than males.

Generated by immunoSEQ multiplex PCR, the TCRdb table keeps only in-frame clones and is missing some. Of 95,000 to 110,000 clones listed, around nine tenths are singletons. In germline, CDR1 is MNHEY, CDR2 SVGAGI. J lost 9 bases, V lost 5 bases, and 3 bases had no gene match. The CDR3 runs 14 residues. Points on this clone: Its antigen is unidentified.

The clonotype was recovered from an adult who received the AZD1222 COVID-19 vaccine. The chain has TRBV6-5 and TRBJ1-6; 11 bases fit TRBD1. The specimen comprised peripheral blood, sampled 28 days after the second AZD1222 dose. This CDR3 reads CASSPGTGGSPLHF. The CDR3 DNA reads TGTGCCAGCAGTCCCGGGACAGGGGGTTCACCCCTCCACTTT.